This TCR beta chain came from a study of blood T cell repertoires in COVID-19. Under the authors' procedure: Amplified reference gene primers provided the basis for estimating nucleated cell counts. Measured with immunoSEQ multiplex PCR; TCRdb has only the in-frame clones, and not every one. Clone size and V and J calls were adopted from that table, with D and trimming inferred from the DNA. Here the sample spans some 180,000 clones, over 70% being singletons. The ends lost 2 bases at V and 4 bases at J; junction bases unmatched: 8. CDR1 LGHDT and CDR2 YNNKEL come from the germline V gene (reference sequence). This CDR3 spans 16 amino acids.

The sample comprised peripheral blood. The rearrangement joins TRBV3-1 (or the pseudogene TRBV3-2) to TRBJ2-7, with TRBD2 matching 10 bases. This sequence originates from a woman between 35 and 50 years old with COVID-19, enrolled during active disease. The DNA of the CDR3 is TGTGCCAGCAGCCAACACTCAGCGGGGGGGCAGTACGAGCAGTACTTC. Translation: CASSQHSAGGQYEQYF.